This T cell receptor (beta chain) is from a study of human thymus T cells. General observations from the study: There appeared to be biased usage of V and J genes in thymic and blood repertoires. Among unrelated individuals, related research reported thymic repertoires that overlapped highly.

TCRdb's copy holds only in-frame clones and misses some; the assay was immunoSEQ multiplex PCR. The sample carries more than 70,000 clones, around 96% recorded once. A word on this clone: The antigen remains unidentified.

In corrective heart surgery, resections were taken, and these provided the thymus tissue. Healthy Finnish infants undergoing corrective surgery for congenital heart defects were used as donors. Germline-derived CDR1 and CDR2 are GTSNPN and SVGIG (reference sequence). This CDR3 region has 16 residues. Trimming left V 2 bases short and J 6 bases short, with 19 bases between. The sequenced material came from thymus tissue. The chain recombines TRBV30 with TRBJ1-4; TRBD1 might be the D (6 bases). This clonotype originated in a boy younger than two with a congenital heart defect but otherwise immunologically healthy. Written as DNA, the CDR3 is TGTGCCTGGAGTCCCCTTACCCAGGGGATACATGAAAAACTGTTTTTT. Translated, it gives CAWSPLTQGIHEKLFF.